This TCR beta chain comes out of a study of glioma-infiltrating T cells after dendritic cell vaccination. Notes on the study in general: Longer survival after dendritic cell vaccination followed higher pretreatment TIL content.

Primers: 60 V beta forward and 13 J beta reverse. Here immunoSEQ multiplex PCR was the method, and the copy in TCRdb shows in-frame clones only, minus some. Of some 100,000 clones detected, over 60% appear once; the ten largest clones hold 5.5% to 7%. Points on this clone: The target antigen is unknown.

V lost 10 bases, J lost 4 bases, and 14 bases lay in between. This CDR3 comprises 13 residues. Germline-derived CDR1 and CDR2 are LNHDA and SQIVND (reference sequence). The source was blood, collected before dendritic cell vaccination. This sequence originates from a human donor with glioblastoma. V usage is TRBV19 and J usage is TRBJ1-3; TRBD1 is a possible D gene (6 bases). DNA for the CDR3: TGTGCCACGGCTCAGGGGTCCGGAAACACCATATATTTT. This sequence encodes CATAQGSGNTIYF.